The 11 T cell receptor beta chains given below trace back to one sample, sequenced in a study of identical twins. Via MiXCR, TCRdb re-called the 5' RACE reads, giving one row per CDR3 protein. This table has hundreds of thousands of distinct CDR3 sequences, 10% to 15% appearing once. These data were also filed under a second study, of yellow fever vaccine responses in identical twins.

Sequences were obtained from PBMCs. These receptor sequences come from a woman aged 18 to 35 in good health.

The gene calls are TRBV4-2 and TRBJ2-2, with 7 bases aligning to TRBD1. Germline V CDR1 and CDR2: LGHNA, YNFKEQ. The CDR3 loop spans 17 amino acids. Germline trimming cut 0 bases from V and 6 bases from J; bases unmatched to any gene: 10. CDR3 bases: TGTGCCAGCAGCCAAGACCTAGGACAGGTGAAGGCCGGGGAGCTGTTTTTT. This gives the protein CASSQDLGQVKAGELFF.

This clonotype appeared many times. CDR3 coding DNA: TGTGCCAGTAGCATGGGACTAGCGCCGAATGAGCAGTTCTTC. Its protein is CASSMGLAPNEQFF. The gene calls are TRBV19 and TRBJ2-1, with 10 bases fitting TRBD2. V shed 6 bases, J shed 7 bases, and the junction held 6 bases outside the gene matches. The CDR3 contains 14 residues. CDR1 is LNHDA and CDR2 is SQIVND in the germline V gene (reference sequence).

This clonotype was observed a handful of times. The chain joins TRBV11-3 to TRBJ2-1; D is ambiguous. Germline lookup yields CDR1 SGHNT and CDR2 YENEEA. The CDR3 extends over 14 amino acids. The germline V and J ends were trimmed by 5 bases and 6 bases, with 14 bases remaining between them. CDR3 DNA: TGTGCCAGCAGCCGAATGATGGACGGCAATGAGCAGTTCTTC. Its protein product is CASSRMMDGNEQFF.

This clonotype was seen a few times. The V and J genes are TRBV5-1 and TRBJ1-1; D may be TRBD1 (5 bases). The V end was cut by 5 bases, the J end by 4 bases, with 15 bases between. The V gene's germline CDR1 is SGHRS and CDR2 YFSETQ. The CDR3 totals 14 residues. CDR3 loop: CASRPPAGSTEAFF. Written as DNA, the CDR3 is TGCGCCAGCAGACCCCCGGCAGGGAGCACTGAAGCTTTCTTT.

This clonotype has ten or more counts. V gene TRBV6-5 combines with J gene TRBJ2-1; 7 bases are a match to TRBD2. Germline V gene data show CDR1 as MNHEY and CDR2 as SVGAGI. The CDR3 covers 15 residues. V trimming: 0 bases; J trimming: 8 bases; junction bases outside the gene matches: 7. The CDR3 sequence is CASSYSLAAWYEQFF. DNA of the CDR3: TGTGCCAGCAGTTACTCGCTAGCGGCTTGGTATGAGCAGTTCTTC.

This clonotype has only a few counts. The chain combines TRBV18 with TRBJ1-5, with D possibly being TRBD1 (5 bases). Germline loops: CDR1 KGHSH, CDR2 LQKENI. CDR3 length: 18 amino acids. The germline V and J ends were trimmed by 3 bases and 2 bases, with 20 bases remaining between them. This CDR3 is CASSPRVGLGNGNQPQHF. DNA for the CDR3: TGTGCCAGCTCACCCCGTGTGGGGCTGGGTAATGGCAATCAGCCCCAGCATTTT.

This clonotype has more than one count but fewer than ten. This chain connects TRBV4-1 to TRBJ2-2; D is ambiguous. V lost 1 base to trimming and J lost 0 bases, with 18 bases between them. CDR1 is MGHRA and CDR2 is YSYEKL in the germline V gene. The CDR3 covers 19 residues. The CDR3 bases are TGCGCCAGCAGCCAAGTTGGGCCCGGGTTCACTCCGAACACCGGGGAGCTGTTTTTT. Its protein is CASSQVGPGFTPNTGELFF.

This clonotype was counted between two and nine times. The chain couples TRBV11-1 to TRBJ2-2, with 7 nucleotides matching TRBD1. V trimming: 5 bases; J trimming: 4 bases; junction bases outside the gene matches: 7. This CDR3 contains 15 residues. In germline, CDR1 is SGHAT, CDR2 FQDESV (reference sequence). CDR3 sequence (DNA): TGTGCCAGCAGCATGGGGACAGTAATCACCGGGGAGCTGTTTTTT. As protein: CASSMGTVITGELFF. Full variable domain (outside the CDR3, taken from reference TRBV11-1 and TRBJ2-2): EAEVAQSPRYKITEKSQAVAFWCDPISGHATLYWYRQILGQGPELLVQFQDESVVDDSQLPKDRFSAERLKGVDSTLKIQPAELGDSAMYLCASSMGTVITGELFFGEGSRLTVL.

The chain employs TRBV5-6 and TRBJ2-2; 9 bases align to TRBD2. The junction had 8 bases not matched to a gene; V was cut back by 6 bases and J by 5 bases. Germline V gene data show CDR1 as SGHDT and CDR2 as YYEEEE. The CDR3 contains 15 residues. The CDR3 here is CASIDSGRLTGELFF. The CDR3 nucleotides read TGTGCCAGCATCGATAGCGGGAGATTAACCGGGGAGCTGTTTTTT.

J is TRBJ1-2 and V is TRBV12-3 or TRBV12-4; 7 bases align to TRBD1. V lost 7 bases to trimming and J lost 8 bases; unmatched junction nucleotides: 10. This CDR3 is built from 13 residues. The DNA for the CDR3 is TGTGCCAGCAAGGACGACAGGGAGGAAGGCTACACCTTC. This gives the protein CASKDDREEGYTF.

This chain joins TRBV18 and TRBJ2-5, with a possible D match to TRBD1 (5 bases). The CDR3 has 17 amino acids. V dropped 1 base and J dropped 2 bases, with 17 bases sitting between them. Germline V gene data show CDR1 as KGHSH and CDR2 as LQKENI. The CDR3 DNA follows: TGTGCCAGCTCACCACGGATAGGGCAGGGCATACAAGAGACCCAGTACTTC. This encodes CASSPRIGQGIQETQYF.